The 30 T cell receptor beta chains presented below share a single source sample, sequenced in a study of CD8+CD57+ T cells in acquired aplastic anemia. All patients picked for sequencing had shown, by flow cytometry, an expansion of CD8+CD57+ cells. Using genomic DNA as the template, TCR beta VDJ and CDR3 profiling was carried out. One entry per CDR3 protein, called by TCRdb with MiXCR from the reads. Here the sample spans roughly 220,000 distinct CDR3 sequences, 55% to 65% being singletons. Sample: sorted CD4+, CD8+, or CD8+CD57+ T cells (not recorded which) from PBMCs. Source of these receptors: a human donor with aplastic anemia.

The chain links TRBV2 to TRBJ1-5; the D gene is possibly TRBD1 (5 bases). CDR3 length: 14 amino acids. Germline CDR1 and CDR2: SNHLY and FYNNEI. The germline V and J ends were trimmed by 6 bases and 1 base, with 10 bases remaining between them. CDR3 DNA: TGTGCCAGCAGCCAGGGAGCGAGCAATCAGCCCCAGCATTTT. Translated: CASSQGASNQPQHF.

The table lists this clonotype with a few counts. This chain links TRBV5-5 with TRBJ2-7, with D possibly matching TRBD1 (5 bases). The CDR3 is 14 amino acids. V lost 0 bases, J lost 6 bases, and 13 bases lay in between. CDR1 is SGHKS and CDR2 is YYEKEE in the germline V gene (reference sequence). CDR3 sequence reads: CASSLGGATPEQYF. CDR3 nucleotide sequence: TGTGCCAGCAGCTTGGGGGGCGCAACACCCGAGCAGTACTTC.

The chain couples TRBV6-5 to TRBJ1-6; D remains ambiguous. The germline V and J ends were trimmed by 2 bases and 0 bases, with 8 bases remaining between them. This CDR3 comprises 16 residues. Germline values: CDR1 MNHEY, CDR2 SVGAGI. The CDR3 bases are TGTGCCAGCAGTTACCGCCTGAGCTCCTATAATTCACCCCTCCACTTT. It translates to CASSYRLSSYNSPLHF.

This rearrangement joins TRBV15 to TRBJ2-6; maybe TRBD1 (6 bases). Germline V CDR1 and CDR2: LNHNV, YYDKDF (reference sequence). This CDR3 contains 19 residues. V was shortened by 1 base and J by 0 bases, with 16 bases between the two germline ends. CDR3 in DNA: TGTGCCACCAGCAGAGCGTTACTGGGGGCGGGCTCTGGGGCCAACGTCCTGACTTTC. This gives the protein CATSRALLGAGSGANVLTF.

This clonotype has more than one count but fewer than ten. The rearrangement joins TRBV20-1 to TRBJ2-5, with D perhaps matching TRBD2 (6 bases). The CDR3 consists of 14 residues. Trimming removed 4 bases from V and 2 bases from J, with 14 bases in between. CDR1 is DFQATT, CDR2 SNEGSKA, per germline (reference sequence). The DNA of the CDR3 is TGCAGTGCTATTCCGGACTACCATCAAGAGACCCAGTACTTC. Amino acids: CSAIPDYHQETQYF.

This clonotype was detected once. The rearrangement links TRBV15 to TRBJ2-5, with 11 bases identical to TRBD2. The V gene end was trimmed by 10 bases and the J gene end by 0 bases; junction bases not matched to a gene: 13. Germline V CDR1 and CDR2: LNHNV, YYDKDF (reference sequence). This CDR3 is 17 amino acids long. In nucleotides, the CDR3 is TGTGCCAGCAGTGGGGGGACTAGCGGAGGGTACCAAGAGACCCAGTACTTC. Amino acids: CASSGGTSGGYQETQYF.

The V gene is TRBV11-1, the J gene TRBJ1-5, with 9 bases that match TRBD1. Germline lookup yields CDR1 SGHAT and CDR2 FQDESV (reference sequence). The CDR3 is 15 amino acids. V dropped 5 bases and J dropped 8; count of bases not matched to a gene: 10. CDR3 region: CASSAGTGFFEPQHF. CDR3 sequence (DNA): TGTGCCAGCAGCGCTGGGACAGGGTTTTTTGAGCCCCAGCATTTT.

This chain connects TRBV24-1 to TRBJ2-2; D might be TRBD2 (5 bases). CDR3 length equals 12 residues. Per germline, CDR1 KGHDR and CDR2 SFDVKD. V lost 5 bases, J lost 5 bases, and 5 bases lay in between. The CDR3 region is CATSAGTGELFF. CDR3 DNA sequence: TGTGCCACCAGTGCGGGAACCGGGGAGCTGTTTTTT.

This chain uses TRBV29-1 with TRBJ1-1, with D uncertain. The CDR3 has 12 amino acids. The V end was cut by 8 bases, the J end by 1 base, with 11 bases between. Germline loops: CDR1 SQVTM, CDR2 ANQGSEA. CDR3 nucleotides: TGCAGCACACGGACGGGGAACACTGAAGCTTTCTTT. Residues: CSTRTGNTEAFF.

The rearrangement joins TRBV24-1 to TRBJ2-7, with TRBD1 identical over 9 bases. Trimming at V came to 3 bases and at J to 5 bases, leaving 7 bases not matched to a gene. CDR1 and CDR2 (germline): KGHDR, SFDVKD. The CDR3 totals 15 residues. The CDR3 protein is CATSDKQGALDEQYF. CDR3 coding DNA: TGTGCCACCAGTGATAAACAGGGGGCTCTCGACGAGCAGTACTTC.

This clonotype was counted between two and nine times. This rearrangement joins TRBV7-2 to TRBJ1-2; D may be TRBD1 (6 bases). Trimming stripped 5 bases from V and 8 bases from J, with 18 bases between. CDR1 is SGHTA and CDR2 is FQGNSA in the germline V gene. This CDR3 comprises 14 residues. CDR3 in amino acids: CASSQQPDRRGYTF. DNA for the CDR3: TGTGCCAGCAGCCAACAACCCGACAGGCGAGGCTACACCTTC. The entire variable domain, with the rest obtained from reference TRBV7-2 and TRBJ1-2, is as follows: GAGVSQSPSNKVTEKGKDVELRCDPISGHTALYWYRQSLGQGLEFLIYFQGNSAPDKSGLPSDRFSAERTGGSVSTLTIQRTQQEDSAVYLCASSQQPDRRGYTFGSGTRLTVV.

CDR3 residues: CASNVAGGRKTQYF. CDR3 nucleotide sequence: TGTGCCAGCAATGTAGCGGGGGGTAGGAAGACCCAGTACTTC. The chain links TRBV12-3 or TRBV12-4 to TRBJ2-5; 10 bases line up with TRBD2. This CDR3 spans 14 amino acids. Germline trimming cut 7 bases from V and 6 bases from J; bases unmatched to any gene: 8.

The chain recombines TRBV5-6 with TRBJ1-1; TRBD1 matches at 7 bases. The CDR3 totals 16 residues. V was pared by 0 bases and J by 1 base, with 6 bases of the junction left unmatched. CDR1 is SGHDT, CDR2 YYEEEE, per germline. This CDR3 is CASSLARRQGNTEAFF. CDR3 sequence (DNA): TGTGCCAGCAGCTTGGCCAGACGACAGGGGAACACTGAAGCTTTCTTT.

The chain links TRBV29-1 to TRBJ2-7; TRBD2 matches at 9 bases. CDR3 length: 15 amino acids. Germline lookup yields CDR1 SQVTM and CDR2 ANQGSEA. V shed 2 bases and J 3 bases; nucleotides not matched to a gene: 8. In nucleotides, the CDR3 is TGCAGCGTTGAATTGGGCGGGAGGGCCGGCTACGAGCAGTACTTC. Its translation: CSVELGGRAGYEQYF.

The CDR3 region is CSAWTGRETQYF. CDR3 nucleotide sequence: TGCAGTGCTTGGACTGGACGAGAGACCCAGTACTTC. The gene calls are TRBV20-1 and TRBJ2-5, with a tentative D call TRBD2 (5 bases). CDR1 DFQATT and CDR2 SNEGSKA come from the germline V gene (reference sequence). Trimming cost V 5 bases and J 4 bases, with 11 bases left between them. The CDR3 loop spans 12 amino acids.

This clonotype was seen just once. The final CDR3 position lacks the conserved phenylalanine or tryptophan, pointing to a likely read error. Because the CDR3's place on the DNA is in doubt, the DNA is left out and the CDR3 is given as listed by TCRdb. This chain links TRBV7-9 with TRBJ1-6. Germline CDR1 reads SEHNR; CDR2 reads FQNEAQ (reference sequence). The CDR3 length is 9 residues, termini included. This CDR3 reads CASSDPWSS.

This clonotype was counted only a few times. V gene TRBV7-9 combines with J gene TRBJ2-7; D gene ambiguous. CDR1 SEHNR and CDR2 FQNEAQ come from the germline V gene (reference sequence). The CDR3 consists of 13 residues. Trimming pared 5 bases from V and 0 bases from J, leaving 8 bases between. CDR3 sequence: CASSPPTSYEQYF. In DNA, the CDR3 is TGTGCCAGCAGCCCCCCTACCTCCTACGAGCAGTACTTC.

The chain links TRBV7-8 to TRBJ2-7, with D perhaps TRBD1 (6 bases). From germline, CDR1 is SGHVS and CDR2 FQNEAQ. The CDR3 runs to 16 residues. Trimming took 6 bases from V and 3 from J, leaving 21 bases between them. CDR3 protein: CASRPHPTGLGYEQYF. In DNA, the CDR3 is TGTGCCAGCAGGCCACACCCGACAGGTCTCGGCTACGAGCAGTACTTC.

The chain is built from TRBV20-1 and TRBJ1-2; D is perhaps TRBD1 (5 bases). The V and J ends lost 3 bases and 8 bases respectively, with 16 bases between them. Looked up from germline, CDR1 is DFQATT and CDR2 is SNEGSKA (reference sequence). The CDR3 is 13 residues long. Here the CDR3 DNA reads TGCAGTGCTAGTTCCCCGGACAACGAGGGCTACACCTTC. It yields the protein CSASSPDNEGYTF.

The chain uses TRBV20-1 and TRBJ1-5; D possibly corresponds to TRBD1 (5 bases). There are 13 residues in the CDR3. Germline CDR1 and CDR2: DFQATT and SNEGSKA (reference sequence). Trimming took 4 bases from V and 0 from J, leaving 7 bases between them. The CDR3 protein is CSAIDSSNQPQHF. CDR3 DNA: TGCAGTGCTATTGACAGTAGCAATCAGCCCCAGCATTTT.

V is TRBV19 and J is TRBJ2-7; D might be TRBD1 (5 bases). Germline CDR1 and CDR2: LNHDA and SQIVND (reference sequence). This CDR3 contains 13 residues. V was trimmed by 6 bases and J by 3 bases, leaving 12 bases between them. DNA of the CDR3: TGTGCCAGTAGCCAAAGTAGGGGCTACGAGCAGTACTTC. This translates into CASSQSRGYEQYF.

The chain has TRBV7-3 and TRBJ1-2, with 8 bases identical to TRBD1. The CDR3 covers 17 residues. Germline CDR1 reads SGHTA; CDR2 reads FQGTGA. J lost 6 bases, V lost 2 bases, and 14 bases had no gene match. The CDR3 here is CASSLGRTGREKDGYTF. DNA of the CDR3: TGTGCCAGCAGCTTAGGGCGGACAGGGAGGGAGAAGGATGGCTACACCTTC. Using reference TRBV7-3 and TRBJ1-2 for the parts outside the CDR3, the full variable domain is GAGVSQTPSNKVTEKGKYVELRCDPISGHTALYWYRQSLGQGPEFLIYFQGTGAADDSGLPNDRFFAVRPEGSVSTLKIQRTERGDSAVYLCASSLGRTGREKDGYTFGSGTRLTVV.

The V gene is TRBV7-3, the J gene TRBJ2-3; 12 bases line up with TRBD1. The CDR3 is 14 amino acids. Germline V gives CDR1 SGHTA, CDR2 FQGTGA. The V gene end was trimmed by 5 bases and the J gene end by 7 bases; junction bases not matched to a gene: 4. CDR3 residues: CASSLGTGGNTQYF. Here the CDR3 DNA reads TGTGCCAGCAGCCTAGGGACAGGGGGCAATACGCAGTATTTT.

The rearrangement uses TRBV3-1 and TRBJ2-5; 7 bases map to TRBD2. After removal of 7 bases from V and 7 bases from J, the junction contained 3 bases not matched to a gene. Germline V gene lookup returns CDR1 LGHDT and CDR2 YNNKEL (reference sequence). CDR3 length: 11 amino acids. The DNA for the CDR3 is TGTGCCAGCACCACGGGGGGGACCCAGTACTTC. Its protein is CASTTGGTQYF.

V and J are TRBV20-1 and TRBJ2-3, with 7 bases that match TRBD2. The V gene's germline CDR1 is DFQATT and CDR2 SNEGSKA (reference sequence). This CDR3 has 12 amino acids. With V trimmed by 4 bases and J by 6 bases, 4 bases remained unmatched. The CDR3 DNA sequence: TGCAGTGCTAACTGGGGGGGTGATACGCAGTATTTT. Protein: CSANWGGDTQYF.

The CDR3 DNA is TGTGCCAGTAGTGCCCTTTCAGGGGCCTACCCCTACGAGCAGTACTTC. As protein: CASSALSGAYPYEQYF. This sequence joins TRBV19 and TRBJ2-7; tentative D call: TRBD1 (6 bases). Trimming cost V 5 bases and J 2 bases, with 19 bases left between them. The CDR3 contains 16 residues. Germline V gene sequence: CDR1 LNHDA, CDR2 SQIVND (reference sequence). The entire variable domain, with the rest obtained from reference TRBV19 and TRBJ2-7, is as follows: DGGITQSPKYLFRKEGQNVTLSCEQNLNHDAMYWYRQDPGQGLRLIYYSQIVNDFQKGDIAEGYSVSREKKESFPLTVTSAQKNPTAFYLCASSALSGAYPYEQYFGPGTRLTVT.

The chain couples TRBV9 to TRBJ1-2; 10 bases agree with TRBD1. The CDR3 runs to 13 residues. The ends lost 5 bases at V and 4 bases at J; junction bases unmatched: 2. Germline loops: CDR1 SGDLS, CDR2 YYNGEE. CDR3 sequence reads: CASRGDRGYGYTF. The CDR3 DNA is TGTGCCAGCAGGGGGGACAGGGGCTATGGCTACACCTTC.

The chain combines TRBV20-1 with TRBJ1-6; 7 bases line up with TRBD1. Germline loops: CDR1 DFQATT, CDR2 SNEGSKA (reference sequence). This CDR3 contains 14 residues. The junction had 12 bases not matched to a gene; V was cut back by 6 bases and J by 10 bases. The CDR3 protein is CSARPDRAGSPLHF. In nucleotides, the CDR3 is TGCAGTGCCAGACCTGACAGGGCGGGCTCACCCCTCCACTTT.

The table lists this clonotype with a few counts. V is TRBV14 and J is TRBJ2-7; D is ambiguous. Germline CDR1 is SGHDN and CDR2 is FVKESK. CDR3 length: 14 residues. Trimming cost V 2 bases and J 6 bases, with 14 bases left between them. The CDR3 DNA is TGTGCCAGCAGCCAAATGTCCTACGGCTCCGAGCAGTACTTC. It codes for CASSQMSYGSEQYF.

The chain uses TRBV27 and TRBJ2-1; TRBD2 matches at 8 bases. V shed 6 bases and J 6 bases; nucleotides not matched to a gene: 7. In germline, CDR1 is MNHEY, CDR2 SMNVEV (reference sequence). The CDR3 spans 14 residues. The CDR3 nucleotides are TGTGCCAGCAGCCCCGGGACTAGGCTCAATGAGCAGTTCTTC. Encoded protein: CASSPGTRLNEQFF.